This TCR beta chain was identified in a study of molecular identifiers for immune sequencing clone quantification. Study background: In the replicates, RNA derived from 20,000 or 100,000 naive CD8 cells was divided into five parts, and four were sequenced.

This clonotype occurred many times. The antigen remains unidentified. Study-wide points: Clonotypes topping 20 RNA copies carried over 97% of effector molecules but under 1% of naive ones.

V lost 5 bases, J lost 4 bases, and 9 bases lay in between. This CDR3 spans 14 amino acids. From germline, CDR1 is SGHAT and CDR2 FQNNGV. Both previously described methods and listed TCR primers were employed to make bulk TCR libraries. TCRdb passed the PCR reads through MiXCR, listing each CDR3 protein once. The sample gives over 600,000 distinct CDR3 sequences, about 20% of which show up once; roughly 0.83% is in the top ten. This clonotype was obtained from a human donor in good health. Some libraries in this study had Jurkat cell RNA spiked in. The chain carries TRBV11-2 and TRBJ1-6; D is ambiguous. Sequenced: naive CD8+ T cells from blood, with Jurkat cell RNA spiked in. Stated subset: FACS-sorted CD8+CD4-CCR7+CD45RA+ naive T cells. CDR3 protein: CASSPTFYNSPLHF. The CDR3 bases are TGTGCCAGCAGCCCCACCTTTTATAATTCACCCCTCCACTTT.